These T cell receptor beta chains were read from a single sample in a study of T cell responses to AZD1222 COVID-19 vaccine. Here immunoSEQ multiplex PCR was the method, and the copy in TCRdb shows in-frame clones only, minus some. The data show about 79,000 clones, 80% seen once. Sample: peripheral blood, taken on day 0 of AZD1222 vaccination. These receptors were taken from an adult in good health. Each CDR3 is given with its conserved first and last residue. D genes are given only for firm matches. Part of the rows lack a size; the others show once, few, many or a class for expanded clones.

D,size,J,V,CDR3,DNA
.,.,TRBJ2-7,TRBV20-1,CSAERLIEQYF,TGCAGTGCGGAACGATTAATAGAGCAGTACTTC
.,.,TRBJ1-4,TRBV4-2,CASSLGDNNEKLFF,TGTGCCAGCAGCCTCGGGGACAATAATGAAAAACTGTTTTTT
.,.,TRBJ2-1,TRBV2,CASSRQGARYYNEQFF,TGTGCCAGCAGCCGGCAAGGGGCGAGGTATTACAATGAGCAGTTCTTC
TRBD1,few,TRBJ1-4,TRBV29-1,CSVGTGNEKLFF,TGCAGCGTGGGGACAGGAAATGAAAAACTGTTTTTT
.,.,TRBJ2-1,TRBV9,CASSVTGLSYNEQFF,TGTGCCAGCAGCGTGACAGGCCTCTCCTACAATGAGCAGTTCTTC
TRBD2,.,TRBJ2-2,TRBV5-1,CASSQGLAGGPGELFF,TGCGCCAGCAGCCAGGGTCTAGCGGGAGGGCCGGGGGAGCTGTTTTTT
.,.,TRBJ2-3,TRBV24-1,CATRGQTTDTQYF,TGTGCCACCAGGGGGCAGACCACAGATACGCAGTATTTT
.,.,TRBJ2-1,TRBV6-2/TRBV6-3,CASSYGGARIYNEQFF,TGTGCCAGCAGTTACGGGGGGGCGCGGATTTACAATGAGCAGTTCTTC
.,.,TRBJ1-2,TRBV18,CASSPPGGEYGYTF,TGTGCCAGCTCACCCCCGGGGGGCGAGTATGGCTACACCTTC
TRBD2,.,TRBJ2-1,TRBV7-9,CASSLRAGVGNEQFF,TGTGCCAGCAGCTTACGAGCGGGGGTCGGCAATGAGCAGTTCTTC
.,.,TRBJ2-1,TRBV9,CASSVVPDNEQFF,TGTGCCAGCAGCGTAGTGCCGGACAATGAGCAGTTCTTC
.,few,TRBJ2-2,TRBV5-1,CASSLARGGNTGELFF,TGCGCCAGCAGCTTGGCCAGGGGAGGGAACACCGGGGAGCTGTTTTTT
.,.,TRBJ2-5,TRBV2,CASRNPRTQETQYF,TGTGCCAGCAGAAACCCGAGGACTCAGGAGACCCAGTACTTC
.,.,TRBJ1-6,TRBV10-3,CAISESAGPNSPLHF,TGTGCCATCAGTGAGTCGGCAGGGCCAAATTCACCCCTCCACTTT
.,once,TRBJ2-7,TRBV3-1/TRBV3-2,CASGFRTHEQYF,TGTGCCAGCGGCTTTAGAACCCACGAGCAGTACTTC
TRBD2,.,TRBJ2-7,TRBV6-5,CASSYLPSGGLYEQYF,TGTGCCAGCAGTTACCTGCCTAGCGGGGGGCTCTACGAGCAGTACTTC
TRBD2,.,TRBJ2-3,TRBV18,CASSPESAGGPGTQYF,TGTGCCAGCTCACCAGAATCAGCGGGGGGTCCTGGGACGCAGTATTTT
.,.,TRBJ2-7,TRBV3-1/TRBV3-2,CASSQVRHYEQYF,TGTGCCAGCAGCCAAGTCAGGCACTACGAGCAGTACTTC
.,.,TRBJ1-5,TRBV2,CASSRDSNQPQHF,TGTGCCAGCAGCCGGGACAGCAATCAGCCCCAGCATTTT
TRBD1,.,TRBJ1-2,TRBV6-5,CASSSGTGRFYGYTF,TGTGCCAGCAGCTCCGGGACAGGGCGGTTCTATGGCTACACCTTC
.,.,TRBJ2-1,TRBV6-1,CASSEAFNYNEQFF,TGTGCCAGCAGTGAAGCTTTCAACTACAATGAGCAGTTCTTC
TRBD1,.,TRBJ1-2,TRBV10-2,CASSVTGGNGYTF,TGCGCCAGCAGTGTAACAGGGGGAAATGGCTACACCTTC
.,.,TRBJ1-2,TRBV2,CASSPPPGDGYTF,TGTGCCAGCAGCCCTCCCCCAGGAGATGGCTACACCTTC
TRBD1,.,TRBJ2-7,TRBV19,CASSPGQGTHSYEQYF,TGTGCCAGTAGCCCAGGACAGGGGACCCACTCCTACGAGCAGTACTTC
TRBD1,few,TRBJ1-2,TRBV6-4,CASRSFTGGYGYTF,TGTGCCAGCAGGAGCTTCACAGGGGGCTATGGCTACACCTTC
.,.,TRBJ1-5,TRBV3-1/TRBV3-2,CASSQSRGYNQPQHF,TGTGCCAGCAGCCAAAGCAGGGGCTACAATCAGCCCCAGCATTTT
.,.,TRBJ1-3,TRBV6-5,CASSYSPPFSGNTIYF,TGTGCCAGCAGTTACTCACCCCCATTCTCTGGAAACACCATATATTTT
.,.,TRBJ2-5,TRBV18,CASSPTAQETQYF,TGTGCCAGCTCACCGACGGCCCAAGAGACCCAGTACTTC
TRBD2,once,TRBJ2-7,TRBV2,CASREESGGAYEQYF,TGTGCCAGCAGGGAGGAAAGCGGGGGGGCCTACGAGCAGTACTTC
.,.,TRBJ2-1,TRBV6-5,CASIPSLSYNEQFF,TGTGCCAGCATTCCTTCCCTCTCCTACAATGAGCAGTTCTTC
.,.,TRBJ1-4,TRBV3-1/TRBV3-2,CASSHRGNNEKLFF,TGTGCCAGCAGCCACAGGGGCAATAATGAAAAACTGTTTTTT
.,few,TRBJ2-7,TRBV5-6,CASSLGTYTYEQYF,TGTGCCAGCAGCCTTGGGACCTACACCTACGAGCAGTACTTC
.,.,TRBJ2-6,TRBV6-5,CASSYTRYGANVLTF,TGTGCCAGCAGTTACACCCGCTATGGGGCCAACGTCCTGACTTTC
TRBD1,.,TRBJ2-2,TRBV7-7,CASRGQGSTGELFF,TGTGCCAGCAGGGGACAGGGGAGCACCGGGGAGCTGTTTTTT
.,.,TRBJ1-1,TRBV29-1,CSAHRETGNTEAFF,TGCAGCGCCCATCGCGAGACAGGAAACACTGAAGCTTTCTTT